This T cell receptor beta chain emerged from a study of CD8+ T cells in alopecia areata. Turning to the study itself: At a dose of 5 to 10 mg twice daily, oral tofacitinib was given to treated patients.

cDNA prepared by RNA extraction and subsequent reverse transcription served as the template for sequencing. Using immunoSEQ multiplex PCR, the repertoire was profiled, and TCRdb retains in-frame clones only, with some absent. This repertoire shows some 170,000 clones, around 58% found once; its top ten account for 16%. CDR3 size: 13 residues. V was shortened by 4 bases and J by 2 bases, with 11 bases between the two germline ends. CDR1 is SQVTM, CDR2 ANQGSEA, per germline. A word on this clone: Its antigen is still unknown.

Treatment of the sample: oral pan-JAK inhibitor, 5-10 mg twice daily. Study-wide results and limits: Scalp clonality, along with expanded CD8+ clones among the top 100, was significantly decreased by tofacitinib. Normal skin contains resident alphabeta T cells, and these are also sequenced in scalp samples.

The sequence was obtained from a human donor with alopecia areata. The chain combines TRBV29-1 with TRBJ2-5; D might be TRBD1 (5 bases). Sequenced material: CD4+ T cells sorted from blood, taken between weeks 55 and 70, from a patient treated with tofacitinib. This CDR3 reads CSVATVRQETQYF. The DNA of the CDR3 is TGCAGCGTTGCGACAGTCCGTCAAGAGACCCAGTACTTC.